Below, one TCR beta chain is given with its context. Per the original data handling: Amplification from reference gene primers served as the basis for estimated nucleated cell counts. TCRdb's copy holds only in-frame clones and misses some; the assay was immunoSEQ multiplex PCR. V, J and clone size are those of that table, while D and trimming were read from the DNA. The sample has about 130,000 clones, roughly 85% seen once. This record comes from a study of blood T cell repertoires in COVID-19. Study as a whole: Samples taken during acute and convalescent COVID-19 were collected in the United States, Italy and Spain. Sources were T cells, B-cell-depleted T cells, or PBMCs; the material itself was cDNA or gDNA.

The germline V and J ends were trimmed by 4 bases and 6 bases, with 9 bases remaining between them. Germline V lookup: CDR1 SNHLY, CDR2 FYNNEI. CDR3 size: 13 residues. The TCR was taken from a human donor in a cohort sampled during active COVID-19. This chain joins TRBV2 and TRBJ2-2; D possibly corresponds to TRBD2 (5 bases). Sequenced sample: peripheral blood. DNA for the CDR3: TGTGCCAGCAGTGGGGAAGCGGCCGGGGAGCTGTTTTTT. Protein product: CASSGEAAGELFF.